This TCR beta chain is drawn from a study of blood T cell repertoires in COVID-19. In the study overall: Samples representing acute and convalescent COVID-19 were sourced from the United States, Italy and Spain. PBMCs, B-cell-depleted T cells, or T cells provided the cDNA or gDNA that made up the material.

Original analysis: Quantification of nucleated cells was approximated via reference gene primer amplification. Using immunoSEQ multiplex PCR, the repertoire was profiled, and TCRdb retains in-frame clones only, with some absent. The V and J calls and clone size are taken from that table; D and trimming were inferred from the DNA. The sample has approximately 92,000 clones, 60% to 85% seen once. Unmatched junction bases numbered 8, after V lost 6 bases and J lost 3 bases. CDR3 length: 16 residues. Germline V gene sequence: CDR1 LNHDA, CDR2 SQIVND (reference sequence). Sequenced sample: peripheral blood. The J gene is TRBJ2-1, the V gene TRBV19, with 10 bases identical to TRBD1. The receptor comes from a man aged 50 to 59 who had recovered from COVID-19. The CDR3 protein is CASSLPGTGVYNEQFF. The DNA of the CDR3 is TGTGCCAGTAGCTTACCCGGGACAGGGGTCTACAATGAGCAGTTCTTC.